The 32 T cell receptor beta chains below all came from one sample that was sequenced in a study of T cell repertoires in ileal Crohn's disease. The time point is: neoterminal ileum biopsy at postoperative endoscopy, about 6 months after surgery. The table came from immunoSEQ multiplex PCR; TCRdb's copy has only in-frame clones and leaves some out. In the table there are about 13,000 clones, about 82% of which are singletons. Sequencing input: ileal tissue. The receptor set was obtained from an adult with Crohn's disease.

The CDR3 loop reads CASSLGYRVGGYTF. The CDR3, as DNA: TGTGCCAGCAGCTTAGGATACAGGGTTGGGGGCTACACCTTC. This rearrangement joins TRBV7-8 to TRBJ1-2; weak D call: TRBD1 (6 bases). Germline CDR1 SGHVS, CDR2 FQNEAQ. The CDR3 runs to 14 residues. Between the trimmed V and J ends, which lost 1 base and 8 bases, there was a span of 14 bases.

This rearrangement joins TRBV7-9 to TRBJ1-5; the D gene is possibly TRBD1 (5 bases). The CDR3 runs to 14 residues. Germline assignment: CDR1 SEHNR and CDR2 FQNEAQ (reference sequence). V was trimmed by 0 bases and J by 2 bases, leaving 5 bases between them. The CDR3 DNA is TGTGCCAGCAGCTTAGCAGGGGGCAATCAGCCCCAGCATTTT. Amino acids: CASSLAGGNQPQHF.

The V call is TRBV27, the J call TRBJ2-7, with D possibly being TRBD2 (5 bases). Germline V gives CDR1 MNHEY, CDR2 SMNVEV (reference sequence). The V and J ends lost 7 bases and 3 bases respectively, with 16 bases between them. The CDR3 spans 14 residues. This CDR3 is CASNLPRAGYEQYF. For the CDR3, the DNA is TGTGCCAGCAACTTACCGAGGGCGGGCTACGAGCAGTACTTC.

This chain connects TRBV29-1 to TRBJ2-3; possibly TRBD1 for D (6 bases). The CDR3 extends over 14 amino acids. V dropped 7 bases and J dropped 5 bases, with 19 bases sitting between them. Germline CDR1 SQVTM, CDR2 ANQGSEA. For the CDR3, the DNA is TGCAGCGCACAAGTCGGCAGGGGCATAGATACGCAGTATTTT. Its protein is CSAQVGRGIDTQYF.

The chain uses TRBV30 and TRBJ2-3; the D gene is possibly TRBD1 (6 bases). CDR3 size: 16 residues. Per the germline V gene, CDR1 is GTSNPN and CDR2 is SVGIG (reference sequence). Deletions cut 0 bases from V and 4 bases from J, with 17 bases between. In DNA, the CDR3 is TGTGCCTGGAGTGTAGGGGATAGGGGGAGACCAGATACGCAGTATTTT. It translates to CAWSVGDRGRPDTQYF.

The chain employs TRBV11-2 and TRBJ1-2; a weak D match, TRBD1 (5 bases). The CDR3 is 16 amino acids. Looked up from germline, CDR1 is SGHAT and CDR2 is FQNNGV. V lost 3 bases and J 3 bases, leaving 17 bases between the germline ends. In nucleotides, the CDR3 is TGTGCCAGCAGCTTTCATGGGGGGACGAATTACTATGGCTACACCTTC. Protein: CASSFHGGTNYYGYTF.

This clone was counted only a few times. The chain combines TRBV28 with TRBJ2-7; 7 bases match TRBD2. This CDR3 spans 14 amino acids. Trimming cost V 1 base and J 3 bases; bases outside gene matches: 3. Germline V lookup: CDR1 MDHEN, CDR2 SYDVKM. CDR3 DNA sequence: TGTGCCAGCAGTTTATATGGGGGGGGCTACGAGCAGTACTTC. Its translation is CASSLYGGGYEQYF. Full variable domain (missing parts from reference TRBV28 and TRBJ2-7): DVKVTQSSRYLVKRTGEKVFLECVQDMDHENMFWYRQDPGLGLRLIYFSYDVKMKEKGDIPEGYSVSREKKERFSLILESASTNQTSMYLCASSLYGGGYEQYFGPGTRLTVT.

This sequence joins TRBV9 and TRBJ2-1, with 12 bases that match TRBD2. Trimming took 6 bases from V and 9 from J; bases not matched to a gene: 4. Germline CDR1 SGDLS, CDR2 YYNGEE. The CDR3 is 13 amino acids. The DNA for the CDR3 is TGTGCCAGCACTAGCGGGGGGGCAGGTGAGCAGTTCTTC. This codes for CASTSGGAGEQFF.

This clone was recorded a few times. The V and J genes are TRBV4-3 and TRBJ2-1; TRBD2 aligns across 9 bases. Losses at the gene ends were 1 base for V and 7 bases for J; bases not matched to a gene: 5. CDR1 and CDR2 (germline): LGHNA, YSLEER. CDR3 length: 15 amino acids. DNA for the CDR3: TGCGCCAGCAGCCAAGGCGGGACTAGCAGGAATGAGCAGTTCTTC. Translated: CASSQGGTSRNEQFF.

The chain links TRBV30 to TRBJ1-1, with 8 bases matching TRBD1. The CDR3 runs 13 residues. V gave up 2 bases and J gave up 5 bases; unmatched junction bases: 4. CDR1 is GTSNPN, CDR2 SVGIG, per germline (reference sequence). The CDR3 reads CAWSQTGETEAFF. The CDR3 DNA reads TGTGCCTGGAGTCAGACAGGGGAGACTGAAGCTTTCTTT.

The V call is TRBV19, the J call TRBJ1-6; D is unclear. V lost 0 bases, J lost 5 bases, and 8 bases lay in between. This CDR3 region has 15 residues. CDR1 and CDR2 (germline): LNHDA, SQIVND (reference sequence). CDR3 sequence: CASSIEGANNSPLHF. CDR3 nucleotides: TGTGCCAGTAGTATAGAGGGCGCCAATAATTCACCCCTCCACTTT.

The chain employs TRBV9 and TRBJ1-4, with 9 bases lining up with TRBD1. Unmatched junction bases numbered 10, after V lost 4 bases and J lost 6 bases. The CDR3 contains 16 residues. Germline CDR1 and CDR2: SGDLS and YYNGEE. The CDR3 DNA is TGTGCCAGCAGCCGGGCGGTGGGGGACAGGGATGAAAAACTGTTTTTT. This translates into CASSRAVGDRDEKLFF.

A remark on this clone: One junction end does not reproduce the germline sequence, and a read error may be involved. The chain recombines TRBV2 with TRBJ1-3, with a possible D match to TRBD1 (6 bases). The CDR3 totals 14 residues. Germline V CDR1 and CDR2: SNHLY, FYNNEI. CDR3 protein: CASRQGPGGNAIYF. The CDR3 DNA reads as TGTGCCAGCAGACAGGGCCCAGGAGGAAACGCCATATATTTT. Variable domain in full (rest from reference TRBV2 and TRBJ1-3): EPEVTQTPSHQVTQMGQEVILRCVPISNHLYFYWYRQILGQKVEFLVSFYNNEISEKSEIFDDQFSVERPDGSNFTLKIRSTKLEDSAMYFCASRQGPGGNAIYFGEGSWLTVV.

The chain employs TRBV30 and TRBJ1-1, with 7 bases matching TRBD1. The V gene's germline CDR1 is GTSNPN and CDR2 SVGIG (reference sequence). This CDR3 region has 13 residues. V dropped 4 bases and J dropped 3; count of bases not matched to a gene: 5. CDR3 sequence (DNA): TGTGCCTGGAATAAGGGGGCGGACACTGAAGCTTTCTTT. Its translation: CAWNKGADTEAFF.

The chain carries TRBV30 and TRBJ2-3; a weak D match, TRBD2 (6 bases). Germline CDR1 and CDR2: GTSNPN and SVGIG (reference sequence). The CDR3 sequence is 14 residues long. Trimming took off 0 bases at V and 0 bases at J, with 7 bases between the two ends. The CDR3 loop is CAWSVGLSTDTQYF. The CDR3 DNA reads as TGTGCCTGGAGTGTGGGACTGAGCACAGATACGCAGTATTTT. The full variable domain, completed using reference TRBV30 and TRBJ2-3, is SQTIHQWPATLVQPVGSPLSLECTVEGTSNPNLYWYRQAAGRGLQLLFYSVGIGQISSEVPQNLSASRPQDRQFILSSKKLLLSDSGFYLCAWSVGLSTDTQYFGPGTRLTVL.

The chain has TRBV18 and TRBJ2-5, with 10 bases fitting TRBD1. CDR3 size: 16 residues. The ends lost 0 bases at V and 11 bases at J; junction bases unmatched: 12. Germline V gene lookup returns CDR1 KGHSH and CDR2 LQKENI. The CDR3 sequence is CASSPPGVWTGGEQYF. DNA for the CDR3: TGTGCCAGCTCACCACCGGGGGTGTGGACAGGGGGGGAGCAGTACTTC.

V gene TRBV5-1 combines with J gene TRBJ2-7; 7 bases are a match to TRBD2. The germline CDR1 and CDR2 sequences are SGHRS and YFSETQ. V was clipped by 2 bases and J by 6 bases; unmatched bases: 5. The CDR3 covers 13 residues. Written as DNA, the CDR3 is TGCGCCAGCAGCTTTCGGACTAGTTCCGAGCAGTACTTC. Protein: CASSFRTSSEQYF.

J is TRBJ2-1 and V is TRBV7-6, with D possibly TRBD1 on 5 matching bases. CDR3 size: 16 residues. Germline CDR1 and CDR2: SGHVS and FNYEAQ. Trimming removed 1 base from V and 3 bases from J, with 13 bases in between. CDR3 protein: CASSLEAGSFYNEQFF. DNA for the CDR3: TGTGCCAGCAGCTTAGAGGCAGGGTCATTCTACAATGAGCAGTTCTTC.

The chain joins TRBV27 to TRBJ2-5; 8 nucleotides match TRBD1. The CDR3 is 12 residues long. The trim removed 6 bases at V and 11 bases at J, leaving 8 bases unmatched. Germline assignment: CDR1 MNHEY and CDR2 SMNVEV (reference sequence). This chain's CDR3 is CASSKQGQEQYF. The DNA of the CDR3 is TGTGCCAGCAGCAAACAGGGACAGGAGCAGTACTTC.

This sequence joins TRBV10-3 and TRBJ2-7, with 7 nucleotides matching TRBD1. The length of the CDR3 is 16 residues. The V and J ends lost 4 bases and 3 bases, in that order; junction bases with no gene match: 12. Germline CDR1 is ENHRY and CDR2 is SYGVKD. In nucleotides, the CDR3 is TGTGCCATCAGTGGGGGAAGGGACAGCCTGAGCTACGAGCAGTACTTC. It codes for CAISGGRDSLSYEQYF.

This clone has only one observation. The chain has TRBV10-3 and TRBJ2-1; no definite D call. Germline CDR1 ENHRY, CDR2 SYGVKD. CDR3 length equals 11 residues. Trimming shortened V by 0 bases and J by 14 bases, and 8 bases separated the two germline ends. The CDR3 protein is CAISESEQKFF. CDR3 bases: TGTGCCATCAGTGAGTCAGAACAGAAGTTCTTC.

The gene calls are TRBV28 and TRBJ1-5, with D tentatively TRBD1 (5 bases). Germline CDR1 MDHEN, CDR2 SYDVKM. The V and J ends lost 2 bases and 2 bases respectively, with 22 bases between them. CDR3 length: 19 residues. CDR3 in amino acids: CASSLGGRVLTMGNQPQHF. The CDR3 nucleotides read TGTGCCAGCAGTTTAGGGGGGAGGGTCCTCACTATGGGCAATCAGCCCCAGCATTTT.

The rearrangement joins TRBV7-6 to TRBJ2-7, with 7 bases aligning to TRBD2. V lost 0 bases, J lost 7 bases, and 3 bases stayed unmatched. The CDR3 extends over 13 amino acids. Germline values: CDR1 SGHVS, CDR2 FNYEAQ. The DNA of the CDR3 is TGTGCCAGCAGCTTAGCCCAGCGGGGAGAGCAGTACTTC. Residues: CASSLAQRGEQYF. Together with reference TRBV7-6 and TRBJ2-7, the CDR3 gives the full variable domain: GAGVSQSPRYKVTKRGQDVALRCDPISGHVSLYWYRQALGQGPEFLTYFNYEAQQDKSGLPNDRFSAERPEGSISTLTIQRTEQRDSAMYRCASSLAQRGEQYFGPGTRLTVT.

This clone was observed a few times. The V and J genes are TRBV5-1 and TRBJ2-7; weak D call: TRBD2 (5 bases). V lost 4 bases and J lost 2, with 13 bases in between. The germline CDR1 and CDR2 sequences are SGHRS and YFSETQ. The CDR3 spans 14 residues. The CDR3 loop reads CASSPVTGAYEQYF. CDR3 DNA: TGCGCCAGCAGCCCGGTGACCGGGGCCTACGAGCAGTACTTC.

The chain has TRBV6-5 and TRBJ2-5, with TRBD2 matching 12 bases. V gave up 5 bases and J gave up 7 bases; unmatched junction bases: 5. The CDR3 contains 14 residues. Looked up from germline, CDR1 is MNHEY and CDR2 is SVGAGI. This CDR3 is CASSQSTSGRTQYF. CDR3 in DNA: TGTGCCAGCAGTCAATCGACTAGCGGGAGGACCCAGTACTTC.

The chain employs TRBV5-1 and TRBJ2-5; TRBD2 matches at 10 bases. This CDR3 has 15 residues. V trimming: 4 bases; J trimming: 4 bases; junction bases outside the gene matches: 7. Per germline, CDR1 SGHRS and CDR2 YFSETQ. The CDR3 protein is CASSGASSGRETQYF. CDR3 nucleotides: TGCGCCAGCAGCGGAGCCTCTAGCGGGAGAGAGACCCAGTACTTC.

The rearrangement joins TRBV6-6 to TRBJ2-6, with 9 bases that match TRBD1. The CDR3 has 15 amino acids. Germline V CDR1 and CDR2: MNHNY, SVGAGI (reference sequence). Losses at the gene ends were 4 bases for V and 6 bases for J; bases not matched to a gene: 4. Here the CDR3 reads CASSLGTGLANVLTF. The CDR3 region has the DNA TGTGCCAGCAGTTTAGGGACAGGGTTGGCCAACGTCCTGACTTTC.

The V call is TRBV30, the J call TRBJ1-2, with a possible D match to TRBD1 (5 bases). Looked up from germline, CDR1 is GTSNPN and CDR2 is SVGIG (reference sequence). The V end lost 0 bases, the J end lost 8 bases, and 16 bases lay between the germline ends. CDR3 length: 14 amino acids. This CDR3 is CAWSVQGTAGGYTF. The DNA for the CDR3 is TGTGCCTGGAGTGTTCAGGGTACGGCGGGGGGCTACACCTTC.

The V call is TRBV7-6, the J call TRBJ2-7, with D tentatively TRBD1 (5 bases). CDR3 length: 14 amino acids. Germline V gives CDR1 SGHVS, CDR2 FNYEAQ. V was clipped by 4 bases and J by 6 bases, with 16 bases between them. CDR3: CASSSRGDLGEQYF. The CDR3 DNA reads as TGTGCCAGCAGCTCTAGGGGTGACTTGGGCGAGCAGTACTTC.

Written as DNA, the CDR3 is TGTGCCAGCAGCATAGCGGGGGGACAAGAGACCCAGTACTTC. It codes for CASSIAGGQETQYF. The chain has TRBV7-3 and TRBJ2-5; TRBD2 agrees at 10 bases. CDR3 length: 14 amino acids. J gave up 2 bases and V 5 bases, and 2 bases lay outside the gene matches. Germline-derived CDR1 and CDR2 are SGHTA and FQGTGA.

This chain connects TRBV5-6 to TRBJ1-4, with D unclear. Per the germline V gene, CDR1 is SGHDT and CDR2 is YYEEEE. V was shortened by 4 bases and J by 7 bases, with 14 bases between the two germline ends. This CDR3 spans 14 amino acids. Here the CDR3 reads CASSPRGSGEKLFF. CDR3 in DNA: TGTGCCAGCAGCCCCCGGGGATCGGGTGAAAAACTGTTTTTT.

The chain has TRBV7-8 and TRBJ2-1; D perhaps matches TRBD1 (5 bases). Germline V lookup: CDR1 SGHVS, CDR2 FQNEAQ. The CDR3 has 15 residues. V gave up 5 bases and J gave up 4 bases, with 15 bases separating them. In DNA form, the CDR3 reads TGTGCCAGCAGCGCCAAGACCCGACAGTACAATGAGCAGTTCTTC. Amino acid sequence: CASSAKTRQYNEQFF.